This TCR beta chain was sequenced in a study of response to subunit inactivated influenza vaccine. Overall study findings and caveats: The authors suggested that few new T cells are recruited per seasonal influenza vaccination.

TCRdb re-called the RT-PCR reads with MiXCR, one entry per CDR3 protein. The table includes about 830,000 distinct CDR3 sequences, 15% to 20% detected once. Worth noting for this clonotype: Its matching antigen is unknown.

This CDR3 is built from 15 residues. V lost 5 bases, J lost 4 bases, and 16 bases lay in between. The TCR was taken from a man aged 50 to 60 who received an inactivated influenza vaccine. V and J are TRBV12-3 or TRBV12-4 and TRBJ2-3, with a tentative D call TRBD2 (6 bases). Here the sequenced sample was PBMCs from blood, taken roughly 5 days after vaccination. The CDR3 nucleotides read TGTGCCAGCAGTCCGGGACTTCAGGGCGCAGATACGCAGTATTTT. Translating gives CASSPGLQGADTQYF.